The source of this TCR beta chain is a study of identical twins. This clonotype was seen only a few times. TCRdb redid the calling of the 5' RACE reads with MiXCR, one entry per CDR3 protein. Here the sample spans approximately 700,000 distinct CDR3 sequences, 15% to 20% being singletons. The CDR3 contains 14 residues. V gave up 3 bases and J gave up 8 bases, with 17 bases separating them. Per the germline V gene, CDR1 is DFQATT and CDR2 is SNEGSKA (reference sequence). The sample also formed part of further work on T cells expressing NK-cell markers.

This receptor was taken from a woman younger than 30 in good health. The sequencing input was PBMCs. This chain connects TRBV20-1 to TRBJ2-1, with D perhaps matching TRBD1 (5 bases). The CDR3 bases are TGCAGTGCTAGCCCAGGGTGGTCGGTCGATGAGCAGTTCTTC. The encoded protein is CSASPGWSVDEQFF.